This T cell receptor (beta chain) is from a study of blood T cell repertoires in COVID-19. Background on the study: The origin of the acute and convalescent COVID-19 samples was the United States, Italy and Spain.

Original processing notes: Nucleated cell number was recorded as an estimate derived from reference gene primer amplification. The data were produced by immunoSEQ multiplex PCR, yet TCRdb's version contains in-frame clones alone and is incomplete. Clonal size and the V and J genes are those of that table, whereas D and trimming came from the DNA. The sample lists 150,000 to 200,000 clones, over 85% occurring once. Germline lookup yields CDR1 SGHTA and CDR2 FQGNSA. V trimming: 1 base; J trimming: 5 bases; junction bases outside the gene matches: 2. This CDR3 comprises 13 residues. V and J are TRBV7-2 and TRBJ2-7; 7 nucleotides line up with TRBD2. Sequenced: peripheral blood. The clonotype was recovered from a woman in her fifties or sixties with COVID-19, enrolled during active disease. The CDR3 is CASSLEGLDEQYF. CDR3 in DNA: TGTGCCAGCAGCTTAGAAGGACTAGACGAGCAGTACTTC.